This T cell receptor beta chain came from a study of beta chain features in type 1 diabetes. V was clipped by 6 bases and J by 5 bases, with 13 bases between them. The germline CDR1 and CDR2 sequences are SGHAT and FQNNGV. The CDR3 is 13 residues long. Concerning this clone itself: Its antigen is as yet unknown.

General observations from the study: Any HLA-type effect on TCRB rearrangement remained unresolved here. Researchers caution that PCR might favor shorter templates, equally among patients and controls. Across patients, naive, central memory and Treg TCRB repertoires exhibited apparently greater similarity than was observed across healthy donors. For Type 1 diabetes patients, all four CD4+ subsets carried TCRB CDR3s that were moderately but significantly shorter.

The isolated RNA, all of it, was reverse transcribed, so expressed TCRB transcripts were what got sequenced. Sequenced by immunoSEQ multiplex PCR; TCRdb stores in-frame clones only, minus some. Of about 160,000 clones in the sample, about 9.8% were seen once. V gene TRBV11-2 combines with J gene TRBJ2-5, with D hard to call. The origin of this receptor is a young woman in good health. The source material was central memory CD4+ T cells from blood. The CDR3 sequence is CASSAGLRETQYF. The CDR3 DNA reads as TGTGCCAGCAGTGCCGGCCTGCGGGAGACCCAGTACTTC.